A selection of T cell receptor beta chains follows, all from one sample in a study of blood T cell repertoires in COVID-19. Repertoires were generated with immunoSEQ multiplex PCR, while TCRdb's copy carries only in-frame clones and drops some. This sample yields nearly 250,000 clones, of which roughly 88% are seen a single time; around 2% belongs to the top ten. Sequenced material: PBMCs or T cells enriched from blood (not recorded which). These receptors were taken from a woman aged 50 to 60 who had recovered from COVID-19. The CDR3 runs from the conserved cysteine through the conserved F or W. D genes are given only for firm matches. The listing skips clone size in some rows; elsewhere it reads once, few, many or a size class.

.,TRBJ2-7,TRBD2,TRBV4-1,TGCGCCAGCAGCCAAAGTCTAGCGGGCGTTATCTACGAGCAGTACTTC,CASSQSLAGVIYEQYF
.,TRBJ2-1,.,TRBV7-8,TGTGCCAGCAGCTTCAGAACAGGGGGGGCCTACAATGAGCAGTTCTTC,CASSFRTGGAYNEQFF
.,TRBJ1-2,TRBD1,TRBV7-9,TGTGCCAGCAGCTCCAGGACAGGGCCCGACGGTGGCTACACCTTC,CASSSRTGPDGGYTF
.,TRBJ1-1,.,TRBV19,TGTGCCAGTAGTATCCTCGGAGGGATCTTTGAAGCTTTCTTT,CASSILGGIFEAFF
.,TRBJ2-3,.,TRBV4-1,TGCGCCAGCAGCCAAGAAGGGGGTACGCAGTATTTT,CASSQEGGTQYF
.,TRBJ2-3,TRBD1,TRBV30,TGTGCCTGGAGTGGGTGGGGACAGGGGGCGAAAGATACGCAGTATTTT,CAWSGWGQGAKDTQYF
.,TRBJ1-2,.,TRBV18,TGTGCCAGCTCCCAGGGAGGGGATCGCAACTATGGCTACACCTTC,CASSQGGDRNYGYTF
.,TRBJ1-4,.,TRBV15,TGTGCCACCAGCAGAACACCGCAGAACAAACTGTTTTTT,CATSRTPQNKLFF
.,TRBJ2-7,TRBD2,TRBV2,TGTGCCAGCAGTGAGGAACTAGCGGGGGGATACTACGAGCAGTACTTC,CASSEELAGGYYEQYF
.,TRBJ2-3,.,TRBV4-1,TGCGCCAGCAGGGGGAGTTTATCAGATACGCAGTATTTT,CASRGSLSDTQYF
.,TRBJ1-6,TRBD1,TRBV9,TGTGCCAGCAGAAGGGACAGGGGTTTTTCACCCCTCCACTTT,CASRRDRGFSPLHF
.,TRBJ2-3,.,TRBV19,TGTGCCAGTAGTATAATGGCCCGAGGTATGAATACGCAGTATTTT,CASSIMARGMNTQYF
.,TRBJ2-7,TRBD1,TRBV7-2,TGTGCCAGCAGCTGGGGACAGGGTACCGAGCAGTACTTC,CASSWGQGTEQYF
.,TRBJ1-1,.,TRBV6-2/TRBV6-3,TGTGCCAGCAGTGAGTGGGAGGAAGGGGCTTTCTTT,CASSEWEEGAFF
few,TRBJ2-1,TRBD2,TRBV7-6,TGTGCCAGCAGCTCCTCCGGGACTACAAGAAAACAAAGCTCCTACAATGAGCAGTTCTTC,CASSSSGTTRKQSSYNEQFF
.,TRBJ2-1,.,TRBV6-5,TGTGCCAGCAGTTACTCGAGTAGCCCATTCTACAATGAGCAGTTCTTC,CASSYSSSPFYNEQFF
few,TRBJ2-7,.,TRBV28,TGTGCCAGCAGTGTGTACTACGAGCAGTACTTC,CASSVYYEQYF
once,TRBJ2-4,TRBD2,TRBV10-3,TGTGCCATCAGTGATGTGGCTAGCGGGAGGACGAACATTCAGTACTTC,CAISDVASGRTNIQYF
.,TRBJ1-5,.,TRBV5-1,TGCGCCAGCTTCGGGAGGGGTCGGCAGCCCCAGCATTTT,CASFGRGRQPQHF
.,TRBJ1-4,.,TRBV2,TGTGCCAGCAGTGGGCCAGGGAATGAAAAACTGTTTTTT,CASSGPGNEKLFF
.,TRBJ1-5,TRBD1,TRBV18,TGTGCCAGCTCAGACGGACAGGGCAATCAGCCCCAGCATTTT,CASSDGQGNQPQHF
many,TRBJ1-3,TRBD1,TRBV7-6,TGTGCCAGCAGCGACAGGGTTTCTGGAAACACCATATATTTT,CASSDRVSGNTIYF
.,TRBJ1-1,.,TRBV4-3,TGCGCCAGCAGCCAAGAAGCGGGGATCCCCACTGAAGCTTTCTTT,CASSQEAGIPTEAFF
.,TRBJ1-1,.,TRBV30,TGTGCCTGGAGTGTATGGCAGAACACTGAAGCTTTCTTT,CAWSVWQNTEAFF
.,TRBJ2-1,TRBD2,TRBV15,TGTGCCACCAGCAGGGCCATCGGCGGGGGTCTCAATGAGCAGTTCTTC,CATSRAIGGGLNEQFF
.,TRBJ2-2,.,TRBV6-5,TGTGCCAGCAGTTATGCAGGGGTCAACACCGGGGAGCTGTTTTTT,CASSYAGVNTGELFF
.,TRBJ1-2,.,TRBV11-2,TGTGCCAGCAGCTTGGCGGGCATTAACTATGGCTACACCTTC,CASSLAGINYGYTF
.,TRBJ1-3,TRBD1,TRBV28,TGTGCCAGCAGTTCGCCTTTTCCCGGGACAGGGGGGTTTTTTTCTGGAAACACCATATATTTT,CASSSPFPGTGGFFSGNTIYF
.,TRBJ2-1,TRBD2,TRBV5-1,TGCGCCAGCAGCTCGATGCTAGCGGAGAACAATGAGCAGTTCTTC,CASSSMLAENNEQFF
few,TRBJ1-2,.,TRBV19,TGTGCCAGTAGTGGGGGGACCTATGGCTACACCTTC,CASSGGTYGYTF
.,TRBJ2-2,TRBD1,TRBV5-1,TGCGCCAGCAGCTTGGTACAGGGGTCGAACACCGGGGAGCTGTTTTTT,CASSLVQGSNTGELFF
.,TRBJ2-5,TRBD2,TRBV7-2,TGTGCCAGCAGCGCCGGGACTAGCGGGACGCAGACCCAGTACTTC,CASSAGTSGTQTQYF
few,TRBJ1-6,TRBD1,TRBV24-1,TGTGCCACCAGTGATAAATCCCGGGACAGAAACATTTCACCCCTCCACTTT,CATSDKSRDRNISPLHF